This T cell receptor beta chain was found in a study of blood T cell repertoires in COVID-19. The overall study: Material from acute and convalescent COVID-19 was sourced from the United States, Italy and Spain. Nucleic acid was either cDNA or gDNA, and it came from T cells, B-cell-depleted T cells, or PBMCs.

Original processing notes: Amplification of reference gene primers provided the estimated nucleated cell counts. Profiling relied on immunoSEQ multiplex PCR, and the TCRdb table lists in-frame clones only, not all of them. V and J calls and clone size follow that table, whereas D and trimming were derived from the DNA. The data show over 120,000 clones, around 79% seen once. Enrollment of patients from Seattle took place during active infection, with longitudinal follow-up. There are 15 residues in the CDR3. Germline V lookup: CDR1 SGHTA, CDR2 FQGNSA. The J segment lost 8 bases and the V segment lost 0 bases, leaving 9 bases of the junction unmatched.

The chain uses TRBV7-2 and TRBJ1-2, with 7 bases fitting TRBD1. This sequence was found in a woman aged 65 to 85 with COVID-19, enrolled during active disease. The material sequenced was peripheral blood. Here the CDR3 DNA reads TGTGCCAGCAGCTTAGCTACCGGGCAGGGGGACGGCTACACCTTC. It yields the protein CASSLATGQGDGYTF. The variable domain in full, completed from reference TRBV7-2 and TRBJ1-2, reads GAGVSQSPSNKVTEKGKDVELRCDPISGHTALYWYRQSLGQGLEFLIYFQGNSAPDKSGLPSDRFSAERTGGSVSTLTIQRTQQEDSAVYLCASSLATGQGDGYTFGSGTRLTVV.